A single sample gave rise to the 32 T cell receptor beta chains below, sequenced in a study of cytomegalovirus exposure and HLA in healthy donors (dated by TCRdb to about 2017). Library creation used the immunoSEQ multiplex PCR assay. The multiplex PCR relied on a mix of 60 forward primers for TCR Vbeta segments and 13 reverse primers for TCR Jbeta segments. TCRdb retrieved this table from immuneACCESS and kept in-frame rearrangements only. Not all clones are present; in checked studies, unresolved V genes account for under half, and no reason is known for the remainder. The sample table records 180,000 or so clones; about four fifths of these occur just once. The ten largest clones take up around 2.6% of the sample. What was sequenced was PBMCs. The receptors were gathered from a female donor in good health and CMV-seronegative.

This chain's CDR3 is CASSEGLADEQFF. In DNA, the CDR3 is TGTGCCAGCAGTGAGGGACTAGCGGATGAGCAGTTCTTC. The chain links TRBV2 to TRBJ2-1; TRBD2 aligns across 11 bases. V shed 3 bases, J shed 8 bases, and the junction held 0 bases outside the gene matches. Germline loops: CDR1 SNHLY, CDR2 FYNNEI. The CDR3 is made up of 13 amino acids.

This clone was counted a few times. V is TRBV4-1 and J is TRBJ1-1; D ambiguous. The ends were cut back, 1 base at V and 2 bases at J, with 11 bases in the middle. The CDR3 is 15 residues long. Germline-derived CDR1 and CDR2 are MGHRA and YSYEKL. CDR3 nucleotide sequence: TGCGCCAGCAGCCAAGCTCTGGGAGACAACACTGAAGCTTTCTTT. This sequence encodes CASSQALGDNTEAFF.

This clone was seen a handful of times. The V call is TRBV5-1, the J call TRBJ2-7; D gene uncertain. The V end was cut by 4 bases, the J end by 2 bases, with 7 bases between. The germline CDR1 and CDR2 sequences are SGHRS and YFSETQ. The CDR3 is 12 residues long. The CDR3 bases are TGCGCCAGCAGCGACTCCGCCTACGAGCAGTACTTC. It codes for CASSDSAYEQYF.

V usage is TRBV13 and J usage is TRBJ2-5; D remains unclear. CDR3 length: 16 residues. V lost 3 bases to trimming and J lost 5 bases, with 19 bases between them. The germline V gene encodes CDR1 PRHDT and CDR2 FYEKMQ (reference sequence). CDR3 bases: TGTGCCAGCAGCTTCTCCATGGGCCCTACTCTGGAGACCCAGTACTTC. Encoded protein: CASSFSMGPTLETQYF.

This clone was seen a few times. The V call is TRBV7-3, the J call TRBJ2-3; D uncertain. Germline CDR1 reads SGHTA; CDR2 reads FQGTGA. The CDR3 spans 12 residues. V was pared by 2 bases and J by 6 bases, with 6 bases between. CDR3 nucleotide sequence: TGTGCCAGCAGCTTACCGTTGGATACGCAGTATTTT. The encoded protein is CASSLPLDTQYF.

This sequence joins TRBV9 and TRBJ1-2, with no clear D. This CDR3 is 19 amino acids long. Germline V CDR1 and CDR2: SGDLS, YYNGEE. V lost 1 base, J lost 4 bases, and 26 bases lay in between. In DNA, the CDR3 is TGTGCCAGCAGCGTAAGCCGAGGGCAACAAGCCGATCTAACCTATGGCTACACCTTC. Residues: CASSVSRGQQADLTYGYTF.

The chain couples TRBV19 to TRBJ2-7; D gene ambiguous. Trimming removed 5 bases from V and 7 bases from J, with 15 bases in between. Per the germline V gene, CDR1 is LNHDA and CDR2 is SQIVND (reference sequence). The CDR3 length is 13 residues. The CDR3 DNA reads as TGTGCCAGTAGTCCCGGCCTAGTTGGGGAGCAGTACTTC. Translation gives CASSPGLVGEQYF.

On this clone: Other DNA sequences in this sample translate to the same CDR3. This chain joins TRBV27 and TRBJ2-7; 10 bases agree with TRBD1. V dropped 7 bases and J dropped 2; count of bases not matched to a gene: 20. The CDR3 consists of 19 residues. Germline CDR1 is MNHEY and CDR2 is SMNVEV (reference sequence). Here the CDR3 reads CASNTRGPTPGQGAYEQYF. In DNA form, the CDR3 reads TGTGCCAGCAATACCCGCGGGCCCACGCCAGGACAGGGGGCCTACGAGCAGTACTTC.

V and J are TRBV6-1 and TRBJ1-5, with D uncertain. Germline V gives CDR1 MNHNS, CDR2 SASEGT. Trimming took off 4 bases at V and 0 bases at J, with 7 bases between the two ends. The CDR3 is 14 residues long. The CDR3 DNA is TGTGCCAGCAGTGCAGTTTATAGCAATCAGCCCCAGCATTTT. Translating it yields CASSAVYSNQPQHF.

The chain links TRBV19 to TRBJ2-3; possibly TRBD2 for D (6 bases). CDR3 length: 12 amino acids. The ends were cut back, 5 bases at V and 5 bases at J, with 8 bases in the middle. Germline assignment: CDR1 LNHDA and CDR2 SQIVND (reference sequence). In DNA, the CDR3 is TGTGCCAGTAGTCCTAGCGTAGATACGCAGTATTTT. Its translation: CASSPSVDTQYF.

The V and J genes are TRBV9 and TRBJ1-1; 7 nucleotides line up with TRBD1. Germline lookup yields CDR1 SGDLS and CDR2 YYNGEE. V shed 0 bases and J 1 base; nucleotides not matched to a gene: 3. The length of the CDR3 is 15 residues. As DNA, the CDR3 is TGTGCCAGCAGCGTAGCGGCAGGGGGGAACACTGAAGCTTTCTTT. Translation: CASSVAAGGNTEAFF.

The chain joins TRBV7-6 to TRBJ1-5; D is possibly TRBD1 (5 bases). Germline CDR1 and CDR2: SGHVS and FNYEAQ. The CDR3 length is 15 residues. The V gene lost 6 bases and the J gene lost 5 bases, with 17 bases spanning the gap. For the CDR3, the DNA is TGTGCCAGCAGTCCTCAGGGTTTCCTGGATCAGCCCCAGCATTTT. Its translation: CASSPQGFLDQPQHF.

The V and J genes are TRBV5-4 and TRBJ2-5; 7 bases map to TRBD1. Germline CDR1 is SGHNT and CDR2 is YYREEE (reference sequence). This CDR3 has 15 amino acids. With V trimmed by 4 bases and J by 5 bases, 11 bases remained unmatched. The CDR3 loop reads CASSRATGWEETQYF. Here the CDR3 DNA reads TGTGCCAGCAGCCGGGCGACAGGGTGGGAGGAGACCCAGTACTTC.

In nucleotides, the CDR3 is TGTGCCACCAGCAGAGATCTCGGACTAGCGGGGGGCCAAGAGACCCAGTACTTC. This translates into CATSRDLGLAGGQETQYF. The chain is built from TRBV15 and TRBJ2-5; 14 bases line up with TRBD2. The CDR3 extends over 18 amino acids. V lost 0 bases, J lost 1 base, and 4 bases stayed unmatched. The germline CDR1 and CDR2 sequences are LNHNV and YYDKDF (reference sequence). The full variable domain, rest sourced from reference TRBV15 and TRBJ2-5, is DAMVIQNPRYQVTQFGKPVTLSCSQTLNHNVMYWYQQKSSQAPKLLFHYYDKDFNNEADTPDNFQSRRPNTSFCFLDIRSPGLGDTAMYLCATSRDLGLAGGQETQYFGPGTRLLVL.

This sequence joins TRBV7-2 and TRBJ2-2; TRBD2 might be the D (7 bases). Germline V gives CDR1 SGHTA, CDR2 FQGNSA. V lost 2 bases and J 5 bases, leaving 12 bases between the germline ends. CDR3 length equals 15 residues. The CDR3 sequence is CASSLFGGRTGELFF. As DNA, the CDR3 is TGTGCCAGCAGCTTATTCGGGGGGCGAACCGGGGAGCTGTTTTTT.

The CDR3 DNA reads TGTGCCTGGAGTGTGGGGGGAGAGACCCAGTACTTC. Translated, it gives CAWSVGGETQYF. This chain connects TRBV30 to TRBJ2-5, with a tentative D call TRBD2 (6 bases). V lost 0 bases and J 4 bases, leaving 6 bases between the germline ends. CDR3 length: 12 residues. The germline gives CDR1 GTSNPN, CDR2 SVGIG (reference sequence).

The V call is TRBV5-6, the J call TRBJ2-1, with 10 bases aligning to TRBD1. Germline CDR1 SGHDT, CDR2 YYEEEE. After removal of 0 bases from V and 7 bases from J, the junction contained 4 bases not matched to a gene. This CDR3 is built from 15 residues. The CDR3 DNA reads TGTGCCAGCAGCTTGGGGACAGGGGGTTGGAATGAGCAGTTCTTC. This sequence encodes CASSLGTGGWNEQFF.

The chain employs TRBV29-1 and TRBJ1-2, with 7 bases matching TRBD1. The germline V gene has CDR1 SQVTM and CDR2 ANQGSEA. Trimming cost V 3 bases and J 8 bases; bases outside gene matches: 9. This CDR3 has 13 residues. This CDR3 reads CSVDAEGAGGYTF. CDR3 bases: TGCAGCGTTGATGCCGAGGGGGCCGGGGGCTACACCTTC.

The genes are TRBV5-6 and TRBJ2-5; no firm D call. In germline, CDR1 is SGHDT, CDR2 YYEEEE. With 0 bases removed from V and 6 bases from J, the gap between germline ends came to 12 bases. The CDR3 spans 14 residues. CDR3 amino acids: CASSLGGLGKTQYF. The CDR3 bases are TGTGCCAGCAGCTTGGGAGGCCTGGGTAAGACCCAGTACTTC.

The chain uses TRBV6-5 and TRBJ2-7; D is unclear. The germline CDR1 and CDR2 sequences are MNHEY and SVGAGI. The length of the CDR3 is 14 residues. V was pared by 4 bases and J by 7 bases, with 17 bases between. The chain's CDR3 is CASSFSRGPFEQYF. The CDR3 nucleotides are TGTGCCAGCAGTTTCAGCCGCGGTCCTTTTGAGCAGTACTTC.

The chain links TRBV29-1 to TRBJ2-3; 7 positions agree with TRBD2. This CDR3 has 14 residues. The V gene's germline CDR1 is SQVTM and CDR2 ANQGSEA. J lost 4 bases, V lost 7 bases, and 11 bases had no gene match. The DNA for the CDR3 is TGCAGCGGGGGGGGGAGCGGATTTTCAGATACGCAGTATTTT. It specifies CSGGGSGFSDTQYF.

The J gene is TRBJ2-3, the V gene TRBV28; TRBD2 is a possible D gene (6 bases). V lost 5 bases, J lost 2 bases, and 14 bases lay in between. This CDR3 has 15 amino acids. From germline, CDR1 is MDHEN and CDR2 SYDVKM. CDR3 loop: CASSTNSGNTDTQYF. Here the CDR3 DNA reads TGTGCCAGCAGTACAAATAGCGGAAACACAGATACGCAGTATTTT.

V gene TRBV15 combines with J gene TRBJ1-5; D is undetermined. With 0 bases removed from V and 5 bases from J, the gap between germline ends came to 11 bases. The CDR3 is 15 amino acids. CDR1 is LNHNV, CDR2 YYDKDF, per germline (reference sequence). CDR3 protein: CATSRDRGEHQPQHF. CDR3 DNA sequence: TGTGCCACCAGCAGAGATCGGGGTGAGCATCAGCCCCAGCATTTT.

Comment on this clone: Mismatch with germline at one junction end may stem from a read error. The chain joins TRBV5-1 to TRBJ2-7; 10 bases align to TRBD1. Looked up from germline, CDR1 is SGHRS and CDR2 is YFSETQ. The CDR3 extends over 15 amino acids. In nucleotides, the CDR3 is TGCGCCAGCAGCCACGGGACAGGGGAACTCTACGAGCGGTACTTC. It translates to CASSHGTGELYERYF.

This clone was counted only a few times. The chain uses TRBV6-5 and TRBJ2-5; the D gene is possibly TRBD2 (7 bases). Trimming took 9 bases from V and 7 from J, leaving 18 bases between them. The V gene's germline CDR1 is MNHEY and CDR2 SVGAGI. The CDR3 is 13 amino acids. CDR3 amino acids: CASGGGPVGTQYF. In nucleotides, the CDR3 is TGTGCCAGTGGGGGGGGGCCGGTAGGGACCCAGTACTTC.

This chain uses TRBV15 with TRBJ2-7; 10 nucleotides line up with TRBD2. The CDR3 spans 16 residues. Germline CDR1 reads LNHNV; CDR2 reads YYDKDF (reference sequence). Unmatched junction bases numbered 4, after V lost 0 bases and J lost 2 bases. The CDR3 sequence: CATSRDLGTSAYEQYF. The CDR3 DNA sequence: TGTGCCACCAGCAGAGATTTGGGGACTAGCGCCTACGAGCAGTACTTC.

The chain links TRBV7-9 to TRBJ2-3; TRBD2 matches at 7 bases. J was trimmed by 4 bases and V by 3 bases; bases with no gene match: 1. The CDR3 is 13 residues long. From germline, CDR1 is SEHNR and CDR2 FQNEAQ (reference sequence). This CDR3 reads CASSFAGADTQYF. The CDR3, as DNA: TGTGCCAGCAGCTTTGCGGGGGCAGATACGCAGTATTTT. Filled out from reference TRBV7-9 and TRBJ2-3, the complete variable domain reads DTGVSQNPRHKITKRGQNVTFRCDPISEHNRLYWYRQTLGQGPEFLTYFQNEAQLEKSRLLSDRFSAERPKGSFSTLEIQRTEQGDSAMYLCASSFAGADTQYFGPGTRLTVL.

V usage is TRBV27 and J usage is TRBJ2-7; D is perhaps TRBD2 (6 bases). The germline V gene encodes CDR1 MNHEY and CDR2 SMNVEV (reference sequence). The CDR3 length is 11 residues. V was pared by 6 bases and J by 4 bases, with 7 bases between. Written as DNA, the CDR3 is TGTGCCAGCAGAGCGGGTTACGAGCAGTACTTC. Amino acid sequence: CASRAGYEQYF.

The CDR3 is CASSFGGYTF. The CDR3 DNA reads as TGTGCCAGCAGCTTCGGTGGCTACACCTTC. The J gene is TRBJ1-2, the V gene TRBV7-3, with unresolved D. V was clipped by 3 bases and J by 7 bases, with 3 bases between them. Germline CDR1 and CDR2: SGHTA and FQGTGA. The CDR3 length is 10 residues.

J is TRBJ1-1 and V is TRBV28; possible D gene TRBD1, 5 bases. V shed 7 bases and J shed 4 bases, with 16 bases lying between them. This CDR3 is 14 amino acids long. Looked up from germline, CDR1 is MDHEN and CDR2 is SYDVKM. CDR3 protein: CASILSGAGTEAFF. CDR3 nucleotides: TGTGCCAGCATCCTAAGCGGGGCTGGCACTGAAGCTTTCTTT.

This chain connects TRBV6-1 to TRBJ1-5; the D is unclear. Trimming removed 6 bases from V and 6 bases from J, with 18 bases in between. The CDR3 consists of 15 residues. The germline V gene encodes CDR1 MNHNS and CDR2 SASEGT. The CDR3 DNA is TGTGCCAGCAGCCAACAGCCCTCCGGCGCTCAGCCCCAGCATTTT. This sequence encodes CASSQQPSGAQPQHF.

This clone was found a few times. The rearrangement uses TRBV7-6 and TRBJ2-7, with TRBD2 matching over 8 bases. The germline V gene has CDR1 SGHVS and CDR2 FNYEAQ. Trimming cost V 10 bases and J 5 bases; bases outside gene matches: 13. The CDR3 consists of 14 residues. The CDR3 bases are TGTGCCACCTCGCCGGCGGGGGGCCTGGACGAGCAGTACTTC. Amino acids: CATSPAGGLDEQYF.